A selection of T cell receptor beta chains follows, all from one sample in a study of monozygotic twins with inflammatory bowel disease. Reprocessing the 5' RACE reads, TCRdb reports a single entry for every CDR3 protein and omits DNA. The record lists approximately 150,000 distinct CDR3 sequences, of which the ten most abundant hold 7.4%. Sequenced sample: blood. Source of these receptors: a human donor with ulcerative colitis or Crohn's disease, or a healthy co-twin of an affected twin (not recorded which). Each CDR3 is given with its conserved first and last residue.

V	J	CDR3
TRBV6-2/TRBV6-3	TRBJ1-5	CASSTPTGSNQPQHF
TRBV6-5	TRBJ1-1	CASSYGVEGYTEAFF
TRBV3-1	TRBJ2-3	CASSQEGHRAGYF
TRBV25-1	TRBJ2-3	CASSRQLSTDTQYF
TRBV10-3	TRBJ1-5	CAISLGQGENQPQHF
TRBV15	TRBJ2-7	CATSRDPRGYYEQYF
TRBV7-9	TRBJ2-1	CASSLKRASGVYNEQFF
TRBV20-1	TRBJ1-4	CSASREDEKLFF
TRBV20-1	TRBJ2-7	CSASRLAGVDEQYF
TRBV5-4	TRBJ2-7	CASSFSQDRADEQYF